Presented here are 20 T cell receptor beta chains from one specimen sequenced in a study of blood T cell repertoires in COVID-19. TCRdb keeps only in-frame clones here, not all; method: immunoSEQ multiplex PCR. Of a few hundred thousand clones in the sample, approximately 90% were seen once. The sequencing sample was made of peripheral blood. Receptors originate from a woman in her forties or fifties with COVID-19, enrolled during active disease.

The count of this clone is one. This chain links TRBV6-6 with TRBJ2-3, with 8 nucleotides matching TRBD2. Germline assignment: CDR1 MNHNY and CDR2 SVGAGI (reference sequence). The V gene end was trimmed by 8 bases and the J gene end by 2 bases; junction bases not matched to a gene: 9. The CDR3 has 15 amino acids. This CDR3 is CASARGTRDTDTQYF. CDR3 coding DNA: TGTGCCAGCGCCCGCGGGACTAGGGACACAGATACGCAGTATTTT.

The genes are TRBV24-1 and TRBJ2-1, with D possibly being TRBD1 (6 bases). V was trimmed by 4 bases and J by 5 bases, leaving 14 bases between them. The germline gives CDR1 KGHDR, CDR2 SFDVKD. The CDR3 covers 15 residues. CDR3 DNA: TGTGCCACCAGTGACACCGGGACAACAAACAATGAGCAGTTCTTC. Amino acid sequence: CATSDTGTTNNEQFF.

The chain uses TRBV6-4 and TRBJ1-6, with D possibly matching TRBD1 (6 bases). The germline V gene encodes CDR1 MRHNA and CDR2 SNTAGT. V lost 0 bases to trimming and J lost 10 bases, with 16 bases between them. The length of the CDR3 is 16 residues. The CDR3 region is CASSDSISGGGSPLHF. The DNA for the CDR3 is TGTGCCAGCAGTGACTCTATCTCGGGGGGCGGATCACCCCTCCACTTT.

V and J are TRBV7-2 and TRBJ1-6; D ambiguous. CDR1 is SGHTA, CDR2 FQGNSA, per germline. V lost 2 bases and J lost 10, with 18 bases in between. CDR3 length: 16 residues. For the CDR3, the DNA is TGTGCCAGCAGCTTATTACCGCTTAGTACTAGCTCACCCCTCCACTTT. Encoded protein: CASSLLPLSTSSPLHF.

The chain recombines TRBV5-6 with TRBJ2-3; 7 bases fit TRBD1. Germline CDR1 and CDR2: SGHDT and YYEEEE. V shed 5 bases and J 2 bases; nucleotides not matched to a gene: 11. The CDR3 extends over 16 amino acids. CDR3 sequence: CASSRHRDRVTDTQYF. The CDR3 coding sequence is TGTGCCAGCAGTCGTCACCGGGACAGAGTCACAGATACGCAGTATTTT.

The chain recombines TRBV19 with TRBJ1-2; 11 nucleotides match TRBD1. Trimming removed 8 bases from V and 5 bases from J; junction bases left unmatched: 7. The CDR3 totals 14 residues. Germline CDR1 LNHDA, CDR2 SQIVND (reference sequence). The DNA for the CDR3 is TGTGCCAGTGCTAGGGGACAGGGGGTATATGGCTACACCTTC. Translating it yields CASARGQGVYGYTF.

The chain joins TRBV6-2 or TRBV6-3 to TRBJ1-4; no reliable D call. V was clipped by 4 bases and J by 12 bases, with 15 bases between them. This CDR3 has 13 amino acids. Per germline, CDR1 MNHEY and CDR2 SVGEGT. CDR3 loop: CASSFTPGMELFF. The CDR3 DNA sequence: TGTGCCAGCAGTTTCACGCCCGGGATGGAACTGTTTTTT.

The chain is built from TRBV5-4 and TRBJ1-1; 10 positions agree with TRBD1. Trimming at V came to 4 bases and at J to 5 bases, leaving 11 bases not matched to a gene. The germline CDR1 and CDR2 sequences are SGHNT and YYREEE (reference sequence). CDR3 length: 16 residues. CDR3 region: CASSNRDRGDGTEAFF. For the CDR3, the DNA is TGTGCCAGCAGCAACCGGGACAGGGGAGATGGGACTGAAGCTTTCTTT.

The chain is built from TRBV9 and TRBJ1-3; TRBD1 might be the D (5 bases). The V end was cut by 2 bases, the J end by 0 bases, with 9 bases between. The CDR3 runs 15 residues. The germline V gene has CDR1 SGDLS and CDR2 YYNGEE. The CDR3 is CASSVDRLSGNTIYF. The DNA of the CDR3 is TGTGCCAGCAGCGTCGACAGACTCTCTGGAAACACCATATATTTT.

The rearrangement uses TRBV19 and TRBJ2-5; TRBD1 matches 8 bases. The CDR3 covers 14 residues. From germline, CDR1 is LNHDA and CDR2 SQIVND (reference sequence). The junction had 5 bases not matched to a gene; V was cut back by 1 base and J by 7 bases. CDR3 DNA sequence: TGTGCCAGTAGTATAGGGGTTGACAGGGGGACCCAGTACTTC. Translated, it gives CASSIGVDRGTQYF.

The chain uses TRBV11-2 and TRBJ2-1; D is uncertain. Germline lookup yields CDR1 SGHAT and CDR2 FQNNGV. The CDR3 loop spans 11 amino acids. Trimming pared 4 bases from V and 8 bases from J, leaving 6 bases between. CDR3 region: CASSSRDEQFF. CDR3 nucleotide sequence: TGTGCCAGCAGCTCGCGCGATGAGCAGTTCTTC.

The V and J genes are TRBV19 and TRBJ2-1; possibly TRBD2 for D (7 bases). Germline CDR1 LNHDA, CDR2 SQIVND (reference sequence). V was pared by 5 bases and J by 0 bases, with 14 bases between. The CDR3 is made up of 16 amino acids. The CDR3 here is CASSDKGGSSYNEQFF. The CDR3 region has the DNA TGTGCCAGTAGTGATAAGGGGGGGAGCTCCTACAATGAGCAGTTCTTC.

The chain joins TRBV6-5 to TRBJ1-1; D call uncertain. Germline V CDR1 and CDR2: MNHEY, SVGAGI. Trimming removed 2 bases at V and 5 bases at J, with 12 bases between. The CDR3 has 14 residues. CDR3 region: CASSYGGSKTEAFF. The CDR3 nucleotides are TGTGCCAGCAGTTACGGAGGGAGCAAGACTGAAGCTTTCTTT.

This chain uses TRBV28 with TRBJ2-7, with TRBD1 matching over 7 bases. Germline V lookup: CDR1 MDHEN, CDR2 SYDVKM. Losses at the gene ends were 4 bases for V and 2 bases for J; bases not matched to a gene: 5. This CDR3 has 14 residues. CDR3 residues: CASSSWDRTYEQYF. The CDR3 DNA follows: TGTGCCAGCAGTTCATGGGACAGAACCTACGAGCAGTACTTC.

The chain joins TRBV7-8 to TRBJ1-2, with 8 positions matching TRBD1. J was trimmed by 2 bases and V by 0 bases; bases with no gene match: 8. The CDR3 runs 17 residues. Germline V gene sequence: CDR1 SGHVS, CDR2 FQNEAQ. The CDR3 DNA reads as TGTGCCAGCAGCTTAGCCCCGAGGCAGGGGGCCAACTATGGCTACACCTTC. Translated, it gives CASSLAPRQGANYGYTF. The full variable domain, rest sourced from reference TRBV7-8 and TRBJ1-2, is GAGVSQSPRYKVAKRGQDVALRCDPISGHVSLFWYQQALGQGPEFLTYFQNEAQLDKSGLPSDRFFAERPEGSVSTLKIQRTQQEDSAVYLCASSLAPRQGANYGYTFGSGTRLTVV.

The rearrangement links TRBV6-4 to TRBJ2-3; perhaps TRBD2 as D (6 bases). Germline values: CDR1 MRHNA, CDR2 SNTAGT. The CDR3 totals 13 residues. Trimming took off 2 bases at V and 6 bases at J, with 9 bases between the two ends. The CDR3 loop is CASSDGAGDTQYF. As DNA, the CDR3 is TGTGCCAGCAGTGACGGAGCGGGTGATACGCAGTATTTT.

This chain connects TRBV21-1 to TRBJ1-1; the DNA was not compared with TRBD1, the D call given in the table. TRBV21-1 is a pseudogene segment. The CDR3 runs to 14 residues. This CDR3 is CASSSRDRNTEAFF. The CDR3 nucleotides read TGTGCCAGCAGCTCCCGGGACAGGAACACTGAAGCTTTCTTT.

Only a few counts were recorded for this clone. This rearrangement joins TRBV4-1 to TRBJ1-5; D unresolved. The CDR3 contains 12 residues. Trimming pared 3 bases from V and 9 bases from J, leaving 9 bases between. Germline V CDR1 and CDR2: MGHRA, YSYEKL. The CDR3 DNA is TGCGCCAGCAGCCACATCTCAGGGCCCCAGCATTTT. Amino acid sequence: CASSHISGPQHF.

The J gene is TRBJ2-5, the V gene TRBV11-2, with 14 bases identical to TRBD2. J was trimmed by 1 base and V by 5 bases; bases with no gene match: 6. Germline V gene data show CDR1 as SGHAT and CDR2 as FQNNGV. The CDR3 sequence is 17 residues long. The CDR3 DNA reads TGTGCCAGCAGCAGGGGACTAGCGGGAGTAAGCCAAGAGACCCAGTACTTC. It codes for CASSRGLAGVSQETQYF.

The chain is built from TRBV27 and TRBJ2-7; possibly TRBD2 for D (6 bases). Germline values: CDR1 MNHEY, CDR2 SMNVEV (reference sequence). Trimming stripped 5 bases from V and 3 bases from J, with 20 bases between. The CDR3 length is 16 residues. The CDR3 is CASSRVGSGGRYEQYF. As DNA, the CDR3 is TGTGCCAGCAGTCGAGTCGGTAGCGGAGGCCGCTACGAGCAGTACTTC.